These 8 T cell receptor beta chains originate from one sample sequenced in a study of post-analysis software for immune sequencing data. General study points: Five or six TRBV segments, TRBV5-6, TRBV5-1 and TRBV20-1 among them, were found more frequent in patients than controls.

Their antigens are not known. Carried by the TCR beta cDNA libraries were unique molecular identifiers. Using its own MiXCR run on the PCR reads, TCRdb lists one record per CDR3 protein. The profile shows about 260,000 distinct CDR3 sequences, roughly a third of them singletons. Specimen: blood. The receptors stem from a girl aged 10-17 years with multiple sclerosis.

This clonotype has a count of ten or more. The J gene is TRBJ1-5, the V gene TRBV20-1; 7 nucleotides line up with TRBD1. Trimming at V came to 5 bases and at J to 6 bases, leaving 7 bases not matched to a gene. There are 13 residues in the CDR3. CDR1 and CDR2 from the germline V gene are DFQATT and SNEGSKA (reference sequence). DNA for the CDR3: TGCAGTGCTGACCAGGGGGTAGGTCAGCCCCAGCATTTT. Translated, it gives CSADQGVGQPQHF.

This chain links TRBV10-2 with TRBJ2-3; possibly TRBD1 for D (6 bases). The germline V and J ends were trimmed by 3 bases and 5 bases, with 6 bases remaining between them. CDR3 size: 12 residues. CDR1 is WSHSY and CDR2 is SAAADI in the germline V gene. The CDR3 DNA reads TGCGCCAGCAGTGAAGGGGGAGATACGCAGTATTTT. Translation: CASSEGGDTQYF.

Ten or more counts support this clonotype. The chain couples TRBV5-1 to TRBJ2-6; TRBD1 is a possible D gene (6 bases). There are 17 residues in the CDR3. V lost 4 bases and J 6 bases, leaving 20 bases between the germline ends. Germline CDR1 reads SGHRS; CDR2 reads YFSETQ. The CDR3 protein is CASSPQDRLSEANVLTF. CDR3 DNA: TGCGCCAGCAGCCCGCAAGACAGGCTGAGTGAGGCCAACGTCCTGACTTTC.

This clonotype was observed at least ten times. V is TRBV29-1 and J is TRBJ1-5; 7 bases line up with TRBD1. The CDR3 covers 15 residues. CDR1 and CDR2 from the germline V gene are SQVTM and ANQGSEA. V lost 5 bases to trimming and J lost 0 bases; unmatched junction nucleotides: 7. The DNA for the CDR3 is TGCAGCGTTCTCGCTGGGACAGATAGCAATCAGCCCCAGCATTTT. Translated: CSVLAGTDSNQPQHF.

As concerns this clonotype: This sequence may be a read error, since a much larger clone differs from it by one base. The V call is TRBV20-1, the J call TRBJ2-1; 10 bases agree with TRBD2. V was pared by 3 bases and J by 15 bases, with 8 bases of the junction left unmatched. This CDR3 has 12 residues. Germline CDR1 DFQATT, CDR2 SNEGSKA (reference sequence). The CDR3 DNA reads TGCAGTGCTAGGGACCTAGCGGGGGCGCGGTTCTTC. Its protein is CSARDLAGARFF.

The table lists this clonotype with many counts. This chain joins TRBV2 and TRBJ2-3, with 10 positions matching TRBD2. V lost 0 bases, J lost 1 base, and 4 bases stayed unmatched. The CDR3 is made up of 17 amino acids. Germline loops: CDR1 SNHLY, CDR2 FYNNEI. CDR3 amino acids: CASSEAVAGGRTDTQYF. The DNA of the CDR3 is TGTGCCAGCAGTGAAGCGGTAGCGGGGGGACGCACAGATACGCAGTATTTT.

This clonotype was picked up a small number of times. This chain connects TRBV9 to TRBJ1-3; D unclear. The V gene lost 3 bases and the J gene lost 3 bases, with 19 bases spanning the gap. Germline V gene sequence: CDR1 SGDLS, CDR2 YYNGEE. This CDR3 has 17 amino acids. In DNA, the CDR3 is TGTGCCAGCAGCGGCTCGAATGGACCTCTGGGTGGAAACACCATATATTTT. Translated: CASSGSNGPLGGNTIYF.

This clonotype has just a few counts. This chain joins TRBV5-1 and TRBJ2-2; 8 bases fit TRBD2. The J segment lost 7 bases and the V segment lost 3 bases, leaving 17 bases of the junction unmatched. CDR1 is SGHRS, CDR2 YFSETQ, per germline. The CDR3 extends over 18 amino acids. The CDR3 is CASSSTSHPGGPNGELFF. The DNA of the CDR3 is TGCGCCAGCAGCTCGACCTCCCATCCGGGAGGGCCGAACGGGGAGCTGTTTTTT.